This TCR beta chain was found in a study of vaccination and CD4 T cells after COVID-19. Study-level information: Cells were stimulated with overlapping spike peptides from SARS-CoV-2, HCoV-NL63, HCoV-OC43 and HCoV-229E.

Per the germline V gene, CDR1 is SNHLY and CDR2 is FYNNEI. The CDR3 extends over 14 amino acids. V shed 7 bases, J shed 5 bases, and the junction held 9 bases outside the gene matches. Documented treatment: approximately nine-day PBMC culture with coronavirus spike peptide pools or control peptides (ViraFEST assay). The authors swapped half the medium for fresh IL-2 medium on days 3 and 7. As regards this clonotype: Its cognate antigen is unknown.

Sequenced with the Oncomine TCR Beta short-read assay was DNA taken from cultured CD4+ T cells. Via MiXCR, TCRdb re-called the PCR reads, giving one row per CDR3 protein. The data contain some 15,000 distinct CDR3 sequences, around three fifths of them singletons. Overall study findings and caveats: Recorded median SARS-CoV-2-reactive clonotype numbers increased from about 20 to 38 without reaching significance.

The sequencing sample was made of CD4+ T cells from blood, cultured in vitro. This clonotype originated in a human donor who had recovered from COVID-19. The rearrangement links TRBV2 to TRBJ2-7; 9 bases map to TRBD1. CDR3 sequence (DNA): TGTGCCAGCATTCTGACAGGGGGTATCCACGAGCAGTACTTC. Its protein product is CASILTGGIHEQYF. Complete variable domain (other parts from reference TRBV2 and TRBJ2-7): EPEVTQTPSHQVTQMGQEVILRCVPISNHLYFYWYRQILGQKVEFLVSFYNNEISEKSEIFDDQFSVERPDGSNFTLKIRSTKLEDSAMYFCASILTGGIHEQYFGPGTRLTVT.